This TCR beta chain is from a study of CD8 T cells in Susac syndrome. The CDR3 is 17 residues long. Looked up from germline, CDR1 is SGHVS and CDR2 is FNYEAQ. The trim removed 0 bases at V and 5 bases at J, leaving 9 bases unmatched. Random hexamers were used to reverse transcribe an amount of roughly 0.5 to 1 ug RNA. Multiplex immunoSEQ PCR targeted 54 Vbeta and 13 Jbeta TCR beta segments. TCRdb re-derived calls from the immunoSEQ multiplex PCR reads in MiXCR, one entry per CDR3 protein. The data show some 140,000 distinct CDR3 sequences, roughly 80% seen once. Sample: CD8+ T cells from PBMCs. The TCR sequence derives from a human donor with multiple sclerosis. J is TRBJ2-3 and V is TRBV7-6; 9 nucleotides align to TRBD1. The CDR3: CASSLAYTGGEGDTQYF. In DNA form, the CDR3 reads TGTGCCAGCAGCTTAGCGTATACAGGGGGCGAAGGAGATACGCAGTATTTT. The full variable domain, its missing parts supplied by reference TRBV7-6 and TRBJ2-3, is GAGVSQSPRYKVTKRGQDVALRCDPISGHVSLYWYRQALGQGPEFLTYFNYEAQQDKSGLPNDRFSAERPEGSISTLTIQRTEQRDSAMYRCASSLAYTGGEGDTQYFGPGTRLTVL.